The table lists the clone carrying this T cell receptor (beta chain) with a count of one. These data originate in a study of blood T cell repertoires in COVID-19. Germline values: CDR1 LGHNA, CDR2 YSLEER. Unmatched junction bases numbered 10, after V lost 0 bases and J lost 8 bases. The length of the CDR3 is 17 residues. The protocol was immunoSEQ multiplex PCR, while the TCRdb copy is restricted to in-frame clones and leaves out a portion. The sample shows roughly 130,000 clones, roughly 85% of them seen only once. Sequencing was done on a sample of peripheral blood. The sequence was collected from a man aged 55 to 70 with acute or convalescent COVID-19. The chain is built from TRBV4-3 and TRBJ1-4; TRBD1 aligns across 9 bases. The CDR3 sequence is CASSQDIADRGVEKLFF. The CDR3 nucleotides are TGCGCCAGCAGCCAAGATATAGCGGACAGGGGAGTGGAAAAACTGTTTTTT.